This TCR beta chain was captured in a study of T cell responses to AZD1222 COVID-19 vaccine. Findings of the study overall: Spike-specific TCR repertoires showed rising breadth and depth after two AZD1222 doses.

Here immunoSEQ multiplex PCR was the method, and the copy in TCRdb shows in-frame clones only, minus some. The sample lists some 150,000 clones, about 92% occurring once. In the case of this clone: Its antigen is still unknown.

The specimen was peripheral blood, collected 28 days after the second AZD1222 dose. This sequence was found in an adult who received the AZD1222 COVID-19 vaccine.

The CDR3 protein is CASSLDGVGGTYNEQFF. The CDR3 DNA is TGCGCCAGCAGCTTGGACGGGGTAGGAGGGACATACAATGAGCAGTTCTTC. This chain connects TRBV5-1 to TRBJ2-1, with D perhaps assigned TRBD1 or TRBD2 (6 bases each). The CDR3 consists of 17 residues. Trimming removed 0 bases at V and 4 bases at J, with 17 bases between. Germline V gene sequence: CDR1 SGHRS, CDR2 YFSETQ.